This TCR beta chain is drawn from a study of T-cell memory formation after mild COVID-19. Trimming cost V 3 bases and J 3 bases, with 12 bases left between them. This CDR3 comprises 14 residues. Germline CDR1 reads LGHDT; CDR2 reads YNNKEL (reference sequence). The TCR alpha and TCR beta cDNA libraries, bearing sample barcodes and UMIs, were generated by 5'RACE using constant-segment primers. Using its own MiXCR run on the 5' RACE reads, TCRdb lists one record per CDR3 protein. The sample lists approximately 570,000 distinct CDR3 sequences, roughly 18% occurring once. General study findings and limits: Largely, contracting CD4+ clones fell within CM and EM, and contracting CD8+ clones within EMRA. Prior to infection, memory already included some responding clones, suggesting cross-reactive memory joined. Nothing confirmed that second-wave clones peaking on day 37 were specific for SARS-CoV-2.

Remarks on this clonotype: What it binds is unknown.

This clonotype was obtained from an adult woman who had mild COVID-19 (a few samples of this study predate the infection). Cell type and time point are not known. The chain is built from TRBV3-1 and TRBJ2-7; a possible D gene is TRBD2 (6 bases). Sequenced sample: PBMCs or a T cell subset sorted from them (not recorded which). The CDR3 sequence: CASSQGGQYYEQYF. The CDR3, as DNA: TGTGCCAGCAGCCAGGGAGGCCAGTACTACGAGCAGTACTTC.